This TCR beta chain was obtained from a study of CD8+ T cells in alopecia areata. This clone is a singleton in its sample. It was cDNA, reverse transcribed from extracted RNA, that served as the sequencing template. TCRdb's table, derived via immunoSEQ multiplex PCR, lists solely in-frame clones and lacks some. This sample has 150,000 to 200,000 clones, with around 55% found just once. This CDR3 region has 16 residues. CDR1 and CDR2 from the germline V gene are SQVTM and ANQGSEA. The germline V and J ends were trimmed by 2 bases and 3 bases, with 17 bases remaining between them. Sequenced sample: CD4+ T cells sorted from blood. The V call is TRBV29-1, the J call TRBJ2-1, with D perhaps being TRBD1 or TRBD2 (6 bases each). The source of this sequence is a human donor in good health. Written as DNA, the CDR3 is TGCAGCGTTGAACGGGTGGGGGGCCTAGGCTACAATGAGCAGTTCTTC. The encoded protein is CSVERVGGLGYNEQFF.